The 21 T cell receptor beta chains reported below all come from one sample, sequenced in a study of shared clonotypes between healthy human individuals. Data came from immunoSEQ multiplex PCR; TCRdb stores just in-frame clones and leaves some out. This table has millions of clones, 85% to 95% appearing once. The sample comprised naive CD4+ T cells sorted from blood. Specified subset: CD45RA+ positively selected. Every receptor here comes from a man aged 18 to 29 in good health.

J is TRBJ2-1 and V is TRBV5-1; D ambiguous. CDR1 SGHRS and CDR2 YFSETQ come from the germline V gene. There are 15 residues in the CDR3. V shed 4 bases and J shed 4 bases, with 15 bases lying between them. The CDR3 loop reads CASSPQQAAYNEQFF. DNA for the CDR3: TGCGCCAGCAGCCCCCAGCAGGCCGCGTACAATGAGCAGTTCTTC.

The genes are TRBV21-1 and TRBJ2-7. TRBV21-1 is termed a pseudogene. There are 15 residues in the CDR3. CDR3 in DNA: TGTGCCAGCAGTATCGGGCCCTCTTACCCCAACGAGCAGTACTTC. Translating it yields CASSIGPSYPNEQYF.

Notes on this clone: The sample contains more than one DNA sequence encoding this CDR3. CDR3 region: CASSLGGPYEQYF. In DNA, the CDR3 is TGTGCCAGCAGCTTAGGGGGCCCCTACGAGCAGTACTTC. The rearrangement links TRBV7-2 to TRBJ2-7; TRBD1 is a possible D gene (5 bases). CDR3 size: 13 residues. Germline CDR1 SGHTA, CDR2 FQGNSA. V was trimmed by 1 base and J by 2 bases, leaving 6 bases between them.

This chain joins TRBV5-1 and TRBJ1-1, with D uncertain. The germline V gene encodes CDR1 SGHRS and CDR2 YFSETQ. This CDR3 is 15 amino acids long. The ends were cut back, 2 bases at V and 2 bases at J, with 13 bases in the middle. Here the CDR3 DNA reads TGCGCCAGCAGCTTAACCCCCGGATTAAACACTGAAGCTTTCTTT. Translated: CASSLTPGLNTEAFF.

This chain connects TRBV2 to TRBJ1-1; TRBD1 matches at 12 bases. Trimming took 8 bases from V and 5 from J; bases not matched to a gene: 3. CDR3 length: 13 amino acids. Germline lookup yields CDR1 SNHLY and CDR2 FYNNEI. CDR3 protein: CASGGQGATEAFF. The CDR3 coding sequence is TGTGCCAGCGGGGGACAGGGGGCTACTGAAGCTTTCTTT.

In the case of this clone: Other DNA variants within this sample encode the same CDR3. This chain joins TRBV18 and TRBJ1-1; the D is unclear. The V gene lost 3 bases and the J gene lost 1 base, with 6 bases spanning the gap. This CDR3 is built from 13 residues. The germline CDR1 and CDR2 sequences are KGHSH and LQKENI. The CDR3 spells CASSPLRNTEAFF. The CDR3 nucleotides are TGTGCCAGCTCACCCCTGAGGAACACTGAAGCTTTCTTT.

This clone has only one observation. This same CDR3 is encoded by further DNA sequences in the sample. The CDR3 region has the DNA TGTGCCTGGAGTGTACTCGGGCCCGGGGAGCTGTTTTTT. Its translation: CAWSVLGPGELFF. The chain couples TRBV30 to TRBJ2-2; D ambiguous. With 0 bases removed from V and 6 bases from J, the gap between germline ends came to 8 bases. Germline lookup yields CDR1 GTSNPN and CDR2 SVGIG (reference sequence). The CDR3 length is 13 residues.

This rearrangement joins TRBV6-5 to TRBJ2-7; 7 nucleotides agree with TRBD2. The V and J ends lost 6 bases and 5 bases, in that order; junction bases with no gene match: 7. The CDR3 runs to 13 residues. CDR1 and CDR2 from the germline V gene are MNHEY and SVGAGI. CDR3 DNA sequence: TGTGCCAGCAGCGTGACTAGCCTCGACGAGCAGTACTTC. Its translation: CASSVTSLDEQYF.

The chain joins TRBV18 to TRBJ1-5; 7 bases align to TRBD1. V lost 2 bases, J lost 7 bases, and 8 bases stayed unmatched. CDR3 length equals 15 residues. Germline V gene lookup returns CDR1 KGHSH and CDR2 LQKENI. CDR3 DNA: TGTGCCAGCTCACCAATTGGAGGGGGCGAGCAGCCCCAGCATTTT. Encoded protein: CASSPIGGGEQPQHF.

This chain links TRBV7-8 with TRBJ1-6; possible D gene TRBD1, 5 bases. V was clipped by 5 bases and J by 7 bases, with 18 bases between them. This CDR3 is 16 amino acids long. Germline assignment: CDR1 SGHVS and CDR2 FQNEAQ. CDR3 residues: CASSVQTATENSPLHF. CDR3 DNA: TGTGCCAGCAGCGTCCAGACAGCAACCGAGAATTCACCCCTCCACTTT.

CDR3 DNA: TGTGCCAGCAGCTTAGCGCTGGGGGTAGGGGCCAACGTCCTGACTTTC. Translation gives CASSLALGVGANVLTF. The V gene is TRBV7-2, the J gene TRBJ2-6, with D perhaps TRBD1 or TRBD2 (5 bases each). The ends were cut back, 0 bases at V and 4 bases at J, with 10 bases in the middle. There are 16 residues in the CDR3. The V gene's germline CDR1 is SGHTA and CDR2 FQGNSA. The full variable domain, with the rest looked up from reference TRBV7-2 and TRBJ2-6, is GAGVSQSPSNKVTEKGKDVELRCDPISGHTALYWYRQSLGQGLEFLIYFQGNSAPDKSGLPSDRFSAERTGGSVSTLTIQRTQQEDSAVYLCASSLALGVGANVLTFGAGSRLTVL.

The V gene is TRBV10-3, the J gene TRBJ2-3; 8 positions match TRBD2. The CDR3 is 17 amino acids. Germline CDR1 and CDR2: ENHRY and SYGVKD. With V trimmed by 0 bases and J by 2 bases, 7 bases remained unmatched. The CDR3 loop is CAISESTSGRVTDTQYF. DNA for the CDR3: TGTGCCATCAGTGAGTCTACTAGCGGTCGGGTCACAGATACGCAGTATTTT.

This clone was picked up one time. The V call is TRBV7-2, the J call TRBJ1-6; no reliable D call. The germline V gene encodes CDR1 SGHTA and CDR2 FQGNSA. V lost 4 bases, J lost 7 bases, and 14 bases lay in between. The CDR3 has 15 amino acids. CDR3 residues: CASSSQQNVNSPLHF. The DNA of the CDR3 is TGTGCCAGCAGCTCTCAACAAAACGTGAATTCACCCCTCCACTTT.

Only one count was recorded for this clone. The chain recombines TRBV28 with TRBJ1-2; possibly TRBD1 for D (5 bases). This CDR3 region has 16 residues. The germline gives CDR1 MDHEN, CDR2 SYDVKM. Trimming took off 6 bases at V and 5 bases at J, with 22 bases between the two ends. The CDR3 DNA reads TGTGCCAGCAGCCCCATTCCCCGGCAGGGACGATATGGCTACACCTTC. It translates to CASSPIPRQGRYGYTF.

This chain links TRBV5-1 with TRBJ1-2, with unresolved D. The V end lost 0 bases, the J end lost 3 bases, and 15 bases lay between the germline ends. The germline V gene encodes CDR1 SGHRS and CDR2 YFSETQ. This CDR3 contains 16 residues. CDR3 in amino acids: CASSLAATAFDYGYTF. CDR3 nucleotides: TGCGCCAGCAGCTTGGCCGCTACAGCATTCGACTATGGCTACACCTTC.

The chain combines TRBV6-1 with TRBJ2-7, with 7 nucleotides matching TRBD1. Germline CDR1 is MNHNS and CDR2 is SASEGT. V shed 5 bases and J 3 bases; nucleotides not matched to a gene: 7. The CDR3 extends over 14 amino acids. DNA of the CDR3: TGTGCCAGCAGTTATAACAGGGGCGGCTACGAGCAGTACTTC. The encoded protein is CASSYNRGGYEQYF.

The chain links TRBV28 to TRBJ1-2, with D possibly matching TRBD1 (6 bases). This CDR3 spans 16 amino acids. Trimming took 3 bases from V and 4 from J, leaving 18 bases between them. Germline V gene lookup returns CDR1 MDHEN and CDR2 SYDVKM. In nucleotides, the CDR3 is TGTGCCAGCAGTTTTACCCGAGGGACAACGACCTATGGCTACACCTTC. It codes for CASSFTRGTTTYGYTF.

This clone was seen just once. This chain uses TRBV11-2 with TRBJ1-1, with TRBD1 matching 8 bases. The CDR3 runs to 14 residues. J gave up 1 base and V 5 bases, and 3 bases lay outside the gene matches. CDR1 is SGHAT, CDR2 FQNNGV, per germline. This CDR3 is CASSPDRANTEAFF. The DNA of the CDR3 is TGTGCCAGCAGCCCGGACAGGGCGAACACTGAAGCTTTCTTT.

This sequence joins TRBV19 and TRBJ1-1; D not certain. There are 14 residues in the CDR3. With 3 bases removed from V and 1 base from J, the gap between germline ends came to 9 bases. In germline, CDR1 is LNHDA, CDR2 SQIVND (reference sequence). The CDR3 DNA reads TGTGCCAGTAGTATCTTCATTGGGAACACTGAAGCTTTCTTT. This encodes CASSIFIGNTEAFF.

This clone has only one observation. The rearrangement links TRBV5-6 to TRBJ1-2; TRBD1 matches 9 bases. Germline loops: CDR1 SGHDT, CDR2 YYEEEE. V shed 5 bases and J 1 base; nucleotides not matched to a gene: 9. The CDR3 runs to 16 residues. The CDR3 here is CASSPTGGWSNYGYTF. The CDR3 coding sequence is TGTGCCAGCAGTCCCACAGGGGGCTGGAGTAACTATGGCTACACCTTC.

V is TRBV19 and J is TRBJ1-6, with TRBD1 as a possible D gene (5 bases). Germline CDR1 LNHDA, CDR2 SQIVND (reference sequence). This CDR3 spans 17 amino acids. Trimming cost V 10 bases and J 0 bases, with 19 bases left between them. CDR3 in DNA: TGTGCCACAGGGAACACGTCACCCGGCTCCTATAATTCACCCCTCCACTTT. Translated: CATGNTSPGSYNSPLHF.